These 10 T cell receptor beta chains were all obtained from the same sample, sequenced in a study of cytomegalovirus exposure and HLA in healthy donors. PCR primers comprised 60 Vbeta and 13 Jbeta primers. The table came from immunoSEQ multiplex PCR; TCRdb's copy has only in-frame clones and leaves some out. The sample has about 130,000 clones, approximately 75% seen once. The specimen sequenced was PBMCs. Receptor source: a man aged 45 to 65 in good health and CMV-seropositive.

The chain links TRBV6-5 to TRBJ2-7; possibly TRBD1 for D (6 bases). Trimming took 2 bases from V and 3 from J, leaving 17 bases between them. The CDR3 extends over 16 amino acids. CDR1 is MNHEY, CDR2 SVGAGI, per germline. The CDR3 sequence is CASSYTLRSGVYEQYF. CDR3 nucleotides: TGTGCCAGCAGTTACACCCTCCGCTCAGGGGTCTACGAGCAGTACTTC.

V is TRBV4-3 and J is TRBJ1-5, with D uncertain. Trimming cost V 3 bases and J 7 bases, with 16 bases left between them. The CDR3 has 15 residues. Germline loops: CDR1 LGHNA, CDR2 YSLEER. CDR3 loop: CASSQDLGGSQPQHF. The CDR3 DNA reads TGCGCCAGCAGCCAGGACCTCGGCGGGTCCCAGCCCCAGCATTTT.

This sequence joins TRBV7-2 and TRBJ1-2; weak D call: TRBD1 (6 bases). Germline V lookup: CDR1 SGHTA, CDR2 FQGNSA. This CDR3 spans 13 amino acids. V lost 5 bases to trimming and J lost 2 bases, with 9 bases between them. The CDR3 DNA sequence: TGTGCCAGCAGCATTACAGGGAACTATGGCTACACCTTC. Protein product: CASSITGNYGYTF. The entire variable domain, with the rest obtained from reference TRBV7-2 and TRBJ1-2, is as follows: GAGVSQSPSNKVTEKGKDVELRCDPISGHTALYWYRQSLGQGLEFLIYFQGNSAPDKSGLPSDRFSAERTGGSVSTLTIQRTQQEDSAVYLCASSITGNYGYTFGSGTRLTVV.

The DNA of the CDR3 is TGTGCCAGCTCACCGAGAGGTTCCGGAAACACCATATATTTT. Amino acid sequence: CASSPRGSGNTIYF. The chain uses TRBV18 and TRBJ1-3; no clear D. Germline V gene sequence: CDR1 KGHSH, CDR2 LQKENI. The CDR3 runs 14 residues. The V and J ends lost 3 bases and 4 bases respectively, with 10 bases between them.

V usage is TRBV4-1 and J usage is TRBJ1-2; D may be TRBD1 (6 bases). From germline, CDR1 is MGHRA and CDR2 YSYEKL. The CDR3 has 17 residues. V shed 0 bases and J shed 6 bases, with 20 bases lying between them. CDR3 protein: CASSQDGLGGARDGYTF. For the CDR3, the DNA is TGCGCCAGCAGCCAAGATGGCCTTGGGGGGGCTCGTGATGGCTACACCTTC.

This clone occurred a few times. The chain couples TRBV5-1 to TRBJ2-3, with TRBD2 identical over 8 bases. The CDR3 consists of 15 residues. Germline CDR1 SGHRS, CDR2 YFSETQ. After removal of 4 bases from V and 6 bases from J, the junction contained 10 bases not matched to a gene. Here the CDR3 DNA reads TGCGCCAGCAGCCATAAAGGAGCGGGAGCCGATACGCAGTATTTT. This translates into CASSHKGAGADTQYF. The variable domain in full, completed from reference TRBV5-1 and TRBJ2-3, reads KAGVTQTPRYLIKTRGQQVTLSCSPISGHRSVSWYQQTPGQGLQFLFEYFSETQRNKGNFPGRFSGRQFSNSRSEMNVSTLELGDSALYLCASSHKGAGADTQYFGPGTRLTVL.

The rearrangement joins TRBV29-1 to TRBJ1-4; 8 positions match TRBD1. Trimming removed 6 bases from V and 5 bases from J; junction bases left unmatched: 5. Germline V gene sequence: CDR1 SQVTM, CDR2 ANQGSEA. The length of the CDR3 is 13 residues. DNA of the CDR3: TGCAGCGTGTCAGGGGGCTCAAATGAAAAACTGTTTTTT. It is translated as CSVSGGSNEKLFF.

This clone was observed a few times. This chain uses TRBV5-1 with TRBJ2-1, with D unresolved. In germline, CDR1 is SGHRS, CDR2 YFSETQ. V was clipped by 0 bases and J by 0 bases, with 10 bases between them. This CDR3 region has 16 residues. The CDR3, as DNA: TGCGCCAGCAGCTTGGCTCCAGGCCTCTCCTACAATGAGCAGTTCTTC. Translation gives CASSLAPGLSYNEQFF. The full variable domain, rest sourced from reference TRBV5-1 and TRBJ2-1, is KAGVTQTPRYLIKTRGQQVTLSCSPISGHRSVSWYQQTPGQGLQFLFEYFSETQRNKGNFPGRFSGRQFSNSRSEMNVSTLELGDSALYLCASSLAPGLSYNEQFFGPGTRLTVL.

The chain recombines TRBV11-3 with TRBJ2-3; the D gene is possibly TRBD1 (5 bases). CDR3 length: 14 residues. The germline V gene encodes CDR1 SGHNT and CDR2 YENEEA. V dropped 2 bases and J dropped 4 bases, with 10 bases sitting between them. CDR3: CASSLYGRADTQYF. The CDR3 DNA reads TGTGCCAGCAGCTTATACGGCAGGGCAGATACGCAGTATTTT.

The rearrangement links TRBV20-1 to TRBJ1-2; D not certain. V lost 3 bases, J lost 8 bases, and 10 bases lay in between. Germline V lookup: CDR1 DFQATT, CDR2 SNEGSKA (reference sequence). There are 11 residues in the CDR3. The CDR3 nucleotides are TGCAGTGCTAGCCGACTATCCGGCTACACCTTC. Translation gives CSASRLSGYTF.